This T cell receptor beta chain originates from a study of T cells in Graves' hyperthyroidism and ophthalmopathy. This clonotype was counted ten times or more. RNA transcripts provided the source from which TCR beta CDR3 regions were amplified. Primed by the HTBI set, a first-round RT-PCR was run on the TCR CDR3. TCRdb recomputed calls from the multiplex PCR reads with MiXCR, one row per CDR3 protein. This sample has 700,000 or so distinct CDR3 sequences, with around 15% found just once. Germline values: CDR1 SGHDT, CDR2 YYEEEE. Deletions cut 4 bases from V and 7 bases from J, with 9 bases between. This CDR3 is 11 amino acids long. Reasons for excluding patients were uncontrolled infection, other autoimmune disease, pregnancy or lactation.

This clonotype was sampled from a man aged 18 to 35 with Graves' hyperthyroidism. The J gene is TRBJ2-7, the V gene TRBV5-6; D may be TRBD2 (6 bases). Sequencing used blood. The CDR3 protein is CASSGGLEQYF. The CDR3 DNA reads TGTGCCAGCAGCGGGGGACTTGAGCAGTACTTC.